This TCR beta chain stems from a study of molecular identifiers for immune sequencing clone quantification. The study's findings and limits: Effector cells kept over 97% of their molecules in clones above 20 RNA copies, while naive cells kept under 1% there.

Sequencing libraries of naive CD8 cells derived from around 20,000 to 1,000,000 sorted cells with 10%, 30% or 50% RNA. Sorted naive CD8 T cells were those defined as CD8+CD4-CCR7+CD45RA+. With respect to this clonotype: What it binds is unknown.

Preparation methods for the bulk TCR libraries were those previously described, with listed TCR primers. Each CDR3 protein gets one entry after TCRdb re-called the PCR reads with MiXCR. The sample lists approximately 500,000 distinct CDR3 sequences; roughly 25% were seen once. Sequenced: naive CD8+ T cells from blood, with Jurkat cell RNA spiked in. As for subset: FACS-sorted CD8+CD4-CCR7+CD45RA+ naive T cells. The TCR originated in a human donor in good health. Some libraries in this study had Jurkat cell RNA spiked in.

CDR3 residues: CASSQDPGTSGYEQYF. The DNA for the CDR3 is TGCGCCAGCAGCCAAGACCCCGGGACTAGCGGCTACGAGCAGTACTTC. The chain recombines TRBV4-1 with TRBJ2-7; the match to TRBD2 covers 11 bases. The CDR3 consists of 16 residues. Looked up from germline, CDR1 is MGHRA and CDR2 is YSYEKL. V gave up 0 bases and J gave up 3 bases; unmatched junction bases: 4.